Listed below are T cell receptor beta chains from one sample, sequenced in a study of blood T cells in healthy people across ages. TCRdb re-derived calls from the 5' RACE reads in MiXCR, one entry per CDR3 protein. The sample contains 2 million or so distinct CDR3 sequences, about 50% of which appear only once. Sequenced: blood. Every receptor here comes from a woman in her thirties or forties in good health. Both conserved end residues are part of each CDR3. The D gene is left open where the match is weak. Size is stated for part of the rows, as once, few or many counts, or as a class when the clone is expanded.

d_call	clone_size	v_call	j_call	cdr3_nt	cdr3_aa
.	.	TRBV20-1	TRBJ2-3	TGCAGTGCTAGAGGGGCATTAGTCATAGATACGCAGTATTTT	CSARGALVIDTQYF
.	few	TRBV7-9	TRBJ1-6	TGTGCCAGCAGCACTGAAGGGGGTTCACCCCTCCACTTT	CASSTEGGSPLHF
TRBD1	.	TRBV20-1	TRBJ2-2	TGCAGTGCTAGACCTAGGACAGGGGGAACCACCGGGGAGCTGTTTTTT	CSARPRTGGTTGELFF
.	.	TRBV7-2	TRBJ1-2	TGTGCCAGCAGCTTAGCAGGTTGGGAGGCGAACACCTTC	CASSLAGWEANTF
.	.	TRBV4-3	TRBJ2-3	TGCGCCAGCAGCCAAGGCGCCGCCTCAGGGTCGGATACGCAGTATTTT	CASSQGAASGSDTQYF
TRBD1	once	TRBV19	TRBJ1-4	TGTGCCAGCCTGGGACAGGGTGGAGAAAAACTGTTTTTT	CASLGQGGEKLFF
TRBD1	.	TRBV6-6	TRBJ2-7	TGTGCCAGCAGTTACGGGACAGGGCTTAACGAGCAGTACTTC	CASSYGTGLNEQYF
TRBD2	.	TRBV12-3/TRBV12-4	TRBJ2-2	TGTGCCAGCACCGTAGCGGGGGGACTCGCCGGGGAGCTGTTTTTT	CASTVAGGLAGELFF
.	.	TRBV5-1	TRBJ1-2	TGCGCCAGCAGCCCCATGGGGGGACCGGGCTACACCTTC	CASSPMGGPGYTF
TRBD2	.	TRBV6-2/TRBV6-3	TRBJ2-7	TGTGCCAGCAGAGGTGGACTAGTTCTACCGAATGAGCAGTACTTC	CASRGGLVLPNEQYF
.	.	TRBV6-1	TRBJ2-5	TGTGCCAGCAGTGAAGTGGAGGGTTCGCGAGAGACCCAGTACTTC	CASSEVEGSRETQYF
TRBD1	.	TRBV7-2	TRBJ1-2	TGTGCCAGCAGCACAAGGGGGACAGAAGCACAAGGCTACACCTTC	CASSTRGTEAQGYTF
.	.	TRBV20-1	TRBJ2-1	TGCAGTGCTAGTGTCAGAGTCCCAAGTTATGAGCAGTTCTTC	CSASVRVPSYEQFF
.	.	TRBV5-1	TRBJ1-2	TGCGCCAGCAGCTTGGCGGGGGCCTATGACCGCTACACCTTC	CASSLAGAYDRYTF
TRBD1	few	TRBV29-1	TRBJ2-1	TGCAGCGTACTTGGACAGGGGGTTACCAATGAGCAGTTCTTC	CSVLGQGVTNEQFF
.	.	TRBV9	TRBJ2-3	TGTGCCAGCAGCCCGCAGGTAGACACAGATACGCAGTATTTT	CASSPQVDTDTQYF
.	few	TRBV5-1	TRBJ2-7	TGCGCCAGCAGCTTGGTGCTGGACCACGAGCAGTACTTC	CASSLVLDHEQYF
.	.	TRBV5-1	TRBJ2-5	TGCGCCGGCAGCTTACCGGGGTGGGAGACCCAGTACTTC	CAGSLPGWETQYF
TRBD2	few	TRBV10-2	TRBJ2-7	TGCGCCAGCACCCGGCTAGCGGGGGATGGGTACGAGCAGTACTTC	CASTRLAGDGYEQYF
TRBD1	.	TRBV29-1	TRBJ2-4	TGCAGCGTAAAAGGACAGGGGCTGAACATTCAGTACTTC	CSVKGQGLNIQYF